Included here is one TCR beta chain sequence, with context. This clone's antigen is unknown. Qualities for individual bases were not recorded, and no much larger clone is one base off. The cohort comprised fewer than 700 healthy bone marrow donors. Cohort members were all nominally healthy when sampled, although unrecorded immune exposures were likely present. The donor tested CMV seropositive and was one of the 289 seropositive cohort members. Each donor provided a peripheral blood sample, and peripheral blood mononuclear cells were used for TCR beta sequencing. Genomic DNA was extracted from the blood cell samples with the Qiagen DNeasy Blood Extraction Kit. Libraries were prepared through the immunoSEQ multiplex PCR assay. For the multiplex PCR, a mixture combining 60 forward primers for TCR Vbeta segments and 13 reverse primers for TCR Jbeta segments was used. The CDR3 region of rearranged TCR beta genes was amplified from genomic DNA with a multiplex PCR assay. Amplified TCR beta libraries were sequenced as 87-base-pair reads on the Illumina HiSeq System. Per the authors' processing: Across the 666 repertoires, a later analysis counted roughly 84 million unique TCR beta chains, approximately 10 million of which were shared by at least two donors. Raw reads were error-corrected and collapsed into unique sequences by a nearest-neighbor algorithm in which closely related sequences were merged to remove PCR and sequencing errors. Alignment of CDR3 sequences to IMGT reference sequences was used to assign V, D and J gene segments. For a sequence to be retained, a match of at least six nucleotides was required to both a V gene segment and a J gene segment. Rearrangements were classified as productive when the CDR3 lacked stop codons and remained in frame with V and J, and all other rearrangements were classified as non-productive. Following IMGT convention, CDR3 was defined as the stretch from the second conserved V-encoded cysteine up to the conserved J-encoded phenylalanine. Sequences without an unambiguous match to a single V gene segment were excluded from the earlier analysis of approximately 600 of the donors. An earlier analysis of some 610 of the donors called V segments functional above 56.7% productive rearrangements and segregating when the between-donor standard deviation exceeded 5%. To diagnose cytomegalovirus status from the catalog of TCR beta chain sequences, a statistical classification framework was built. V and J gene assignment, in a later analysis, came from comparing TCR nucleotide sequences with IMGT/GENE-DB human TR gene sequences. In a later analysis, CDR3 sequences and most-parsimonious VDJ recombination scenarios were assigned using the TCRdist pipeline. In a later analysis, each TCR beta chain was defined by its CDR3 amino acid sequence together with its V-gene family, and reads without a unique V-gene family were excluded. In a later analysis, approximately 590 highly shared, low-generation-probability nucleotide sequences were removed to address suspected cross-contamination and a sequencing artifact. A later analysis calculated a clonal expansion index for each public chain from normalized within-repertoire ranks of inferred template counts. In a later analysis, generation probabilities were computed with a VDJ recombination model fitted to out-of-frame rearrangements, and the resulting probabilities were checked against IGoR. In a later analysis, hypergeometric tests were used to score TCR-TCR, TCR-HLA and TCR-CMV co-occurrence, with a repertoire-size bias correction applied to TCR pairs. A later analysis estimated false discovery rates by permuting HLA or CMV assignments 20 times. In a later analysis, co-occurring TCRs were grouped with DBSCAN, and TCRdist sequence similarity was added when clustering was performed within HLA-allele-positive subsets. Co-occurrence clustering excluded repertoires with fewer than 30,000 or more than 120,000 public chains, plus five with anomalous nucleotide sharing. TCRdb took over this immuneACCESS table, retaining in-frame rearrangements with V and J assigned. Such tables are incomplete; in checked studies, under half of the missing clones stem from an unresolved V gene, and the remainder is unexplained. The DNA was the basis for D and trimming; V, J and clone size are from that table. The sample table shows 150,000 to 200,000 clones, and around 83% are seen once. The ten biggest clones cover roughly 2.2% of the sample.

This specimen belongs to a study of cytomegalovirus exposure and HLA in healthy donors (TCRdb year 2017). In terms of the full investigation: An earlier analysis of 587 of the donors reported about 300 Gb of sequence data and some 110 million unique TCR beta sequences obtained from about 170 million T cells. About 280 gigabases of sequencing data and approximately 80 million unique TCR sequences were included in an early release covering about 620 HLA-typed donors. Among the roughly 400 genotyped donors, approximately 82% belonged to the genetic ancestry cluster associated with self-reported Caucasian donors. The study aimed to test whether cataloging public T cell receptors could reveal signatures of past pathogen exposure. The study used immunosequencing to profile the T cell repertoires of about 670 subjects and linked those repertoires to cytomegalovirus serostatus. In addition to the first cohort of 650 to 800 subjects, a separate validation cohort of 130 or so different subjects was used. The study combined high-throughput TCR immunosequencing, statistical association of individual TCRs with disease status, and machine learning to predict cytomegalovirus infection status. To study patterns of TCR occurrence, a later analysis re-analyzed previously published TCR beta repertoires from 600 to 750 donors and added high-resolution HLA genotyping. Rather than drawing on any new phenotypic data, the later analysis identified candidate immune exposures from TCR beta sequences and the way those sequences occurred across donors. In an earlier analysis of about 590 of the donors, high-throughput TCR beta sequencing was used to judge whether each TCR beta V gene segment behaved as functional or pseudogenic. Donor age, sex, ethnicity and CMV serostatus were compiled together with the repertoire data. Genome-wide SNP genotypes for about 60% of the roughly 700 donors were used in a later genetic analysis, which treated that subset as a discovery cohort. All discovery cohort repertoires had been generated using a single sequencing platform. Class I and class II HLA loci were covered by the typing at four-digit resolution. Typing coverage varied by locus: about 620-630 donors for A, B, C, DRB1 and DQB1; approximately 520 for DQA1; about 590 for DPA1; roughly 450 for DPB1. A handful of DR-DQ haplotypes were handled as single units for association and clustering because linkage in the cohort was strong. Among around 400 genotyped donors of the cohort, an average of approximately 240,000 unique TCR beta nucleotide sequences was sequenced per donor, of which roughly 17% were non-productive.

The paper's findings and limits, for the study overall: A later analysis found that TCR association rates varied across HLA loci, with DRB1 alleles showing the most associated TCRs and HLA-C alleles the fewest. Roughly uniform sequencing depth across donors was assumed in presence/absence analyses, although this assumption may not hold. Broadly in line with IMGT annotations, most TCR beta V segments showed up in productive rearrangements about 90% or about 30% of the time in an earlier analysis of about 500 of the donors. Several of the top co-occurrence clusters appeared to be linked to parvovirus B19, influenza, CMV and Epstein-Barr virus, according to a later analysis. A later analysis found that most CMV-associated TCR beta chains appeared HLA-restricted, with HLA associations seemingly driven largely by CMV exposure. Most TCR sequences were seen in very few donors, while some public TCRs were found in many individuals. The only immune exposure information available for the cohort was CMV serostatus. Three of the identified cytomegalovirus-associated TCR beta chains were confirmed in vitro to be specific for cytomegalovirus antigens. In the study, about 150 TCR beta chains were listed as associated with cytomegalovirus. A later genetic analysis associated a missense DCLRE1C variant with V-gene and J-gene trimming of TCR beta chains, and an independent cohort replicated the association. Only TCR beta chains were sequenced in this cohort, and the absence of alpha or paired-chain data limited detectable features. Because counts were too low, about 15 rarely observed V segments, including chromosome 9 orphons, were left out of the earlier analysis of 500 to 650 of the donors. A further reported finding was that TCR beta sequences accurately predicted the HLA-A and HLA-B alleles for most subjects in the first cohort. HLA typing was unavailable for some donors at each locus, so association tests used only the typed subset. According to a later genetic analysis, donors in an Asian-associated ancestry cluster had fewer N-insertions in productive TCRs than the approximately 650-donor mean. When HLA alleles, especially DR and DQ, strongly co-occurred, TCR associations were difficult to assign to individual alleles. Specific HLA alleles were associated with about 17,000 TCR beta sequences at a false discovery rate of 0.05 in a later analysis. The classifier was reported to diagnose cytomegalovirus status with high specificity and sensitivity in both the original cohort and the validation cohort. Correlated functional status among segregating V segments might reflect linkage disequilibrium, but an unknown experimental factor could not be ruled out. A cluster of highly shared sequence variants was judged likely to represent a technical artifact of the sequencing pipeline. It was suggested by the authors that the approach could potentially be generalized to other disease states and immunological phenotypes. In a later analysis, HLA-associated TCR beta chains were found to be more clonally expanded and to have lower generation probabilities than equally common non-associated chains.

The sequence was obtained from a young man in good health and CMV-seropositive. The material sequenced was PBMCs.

The CDR3 in this case is CASPTPRTEPYEQYF. The nucleotides read TGTGCCAGCCCCACTCCGAGGACAGAGCCCTACGAGCAGTACTTC. The receptor chain draws on TRBV7-6 and TRBJ2-7, with TRBD1 tentatively as D gene (6 bases match). CDR1 and CDR2 were assigned from the germline V gene as SGHVS and FNYEAQ. Its CDR3 holds 15 amino acids, cysteine through phenylalanine. Kept here is only the CDR3 DNA, which spans 45 bases and is read in frame from base 1. V drops 8 bases and J drops 2 bases, leaving 19 bases in between. The full variable domain, with segments outside the CDR3 supplied by the reference TRBV7-6 and TRBJ2-7 proteins, appears as GAGVSQSPRYKVTKRGQDVALRCDPISGHVSLYWYRQALGQGPEFLTYFNYEAQQDKSGLPNDRFSAERPEGSISTLTIQRTEQRDSAMYRCASPTPRTEPYEQYFGPGTRLTVT.